This T cell receptor beta chain was sequenced during a study of T cell repertoires in cytomegalovirus infection. TCRdb re-called the reads with MiXCR, one entry per CDR3 protein. The repertoire includes tens of thousands of distinct CDR3 sequences, approximately 40% of them detected once, and 90% to 95% sits in the top ten. This clonotype was detected a few times. The antigen is unknown. This CDR3 comprises 14 residues. CDR1 and CDR2 from the germline V gene are MDHEN and SYDVKM. Trimming shortened V by 6 bases and J by 2 bases, and 14 bases separated the two germline ends. J is TRBJ2-7 and V is TRBV28; possible D gene TRBD1, 5 bases. This sample comprised CD8+ T cells from cultured PBMCs, obtained from culture after CMV antigen stimulation. This clonotype originated in a human donor in good health (CMV status not recorded). Some clones in this sample may be carry-over from other donors' samples. This CDR3 reads CASRSQTGPYEQYF. In DNA, the CDR3 is TGTGCCAGCAGATCCCAAACAGGACCCTACGAGCAGTACTTC.